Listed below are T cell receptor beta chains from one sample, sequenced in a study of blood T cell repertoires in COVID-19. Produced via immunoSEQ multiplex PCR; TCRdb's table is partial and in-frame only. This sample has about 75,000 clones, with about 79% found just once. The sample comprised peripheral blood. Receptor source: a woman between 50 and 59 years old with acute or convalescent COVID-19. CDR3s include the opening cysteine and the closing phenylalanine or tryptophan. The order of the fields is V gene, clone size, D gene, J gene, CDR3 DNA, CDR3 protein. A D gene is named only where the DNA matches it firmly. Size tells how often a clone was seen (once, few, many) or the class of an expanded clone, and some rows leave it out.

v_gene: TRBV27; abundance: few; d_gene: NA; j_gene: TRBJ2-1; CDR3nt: TGTGCCAGCAGCCTACAGGGCTCCTACAATGAGCAGTTCTTC; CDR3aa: CASSLQGSYNEQFF
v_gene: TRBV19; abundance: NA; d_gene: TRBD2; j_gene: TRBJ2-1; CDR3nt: TGTGCCAGTAGTATTGCGAGTCTAGCGGGACATGAGCAGTTCTTC; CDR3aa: CASSIASLAGHEQFF
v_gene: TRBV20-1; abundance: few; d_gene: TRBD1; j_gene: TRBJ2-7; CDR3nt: TGCAGTGCTAGTGGACAGGGTCTGGACGAGCAGTACTTC; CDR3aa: CSASGQGLDEQYF
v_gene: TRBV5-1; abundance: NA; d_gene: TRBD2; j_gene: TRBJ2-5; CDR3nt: TGCGCCAGCAGCCCGGGAGGGCGGGGACAAGAGACCCAGTACTTC; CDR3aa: CASSPGGRGQETQYF
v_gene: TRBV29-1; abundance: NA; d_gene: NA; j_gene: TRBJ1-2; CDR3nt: TGCAGCGTTGGGGTTTCGACAGACTCCTATGGCTACACCTTC; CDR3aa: CSVGVSTDSYGYTF
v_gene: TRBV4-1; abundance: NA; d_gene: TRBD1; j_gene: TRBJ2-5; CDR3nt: TGCGCCAGCAGCCAAGATTCTGGACAGGGAAGGGAGACCCAGTACTTC; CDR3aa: CASSQDSGQGRETQYF
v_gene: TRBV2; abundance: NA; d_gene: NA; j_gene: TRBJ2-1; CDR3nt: TGTGCCAGCAGTGGTAACGCGTACAATGAGCAGTTCTTC; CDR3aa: CASSGNAYNEQFF
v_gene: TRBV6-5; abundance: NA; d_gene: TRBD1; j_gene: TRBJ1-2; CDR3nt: TGTGCCAGCAGCATTTATTTAGGGACAGGGTATGGCTACACCTTC; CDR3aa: CASSIYLGTGYGYTF
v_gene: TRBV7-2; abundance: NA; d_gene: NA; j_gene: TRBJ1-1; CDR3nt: TGTGCCAGCAGCTTAGAGCCCATCCCCCGCGGTGAAGCTTTCTTT; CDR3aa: CASSLEPIPRGEAFF
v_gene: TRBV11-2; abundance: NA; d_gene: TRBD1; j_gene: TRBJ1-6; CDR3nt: TGTGCCAGCAGCGCCCAGGGACAGGGGATGCGTTCACCCCTCCACTTT; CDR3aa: CASSAQGQGMRSPLHF
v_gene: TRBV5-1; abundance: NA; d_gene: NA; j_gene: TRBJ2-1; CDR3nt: TGCGCCAGCAGCTTGGGCGGATACGAGCAGTTCTTC; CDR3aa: CASSLGGYEQFF
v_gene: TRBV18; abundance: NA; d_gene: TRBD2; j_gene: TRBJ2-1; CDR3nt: TGTGCCAGCTCACCGGGGGAACTAGCGGAACCCCCCTACAATGAGCAGTTCTTC; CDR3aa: CASSPGELAEPPYNEQFF